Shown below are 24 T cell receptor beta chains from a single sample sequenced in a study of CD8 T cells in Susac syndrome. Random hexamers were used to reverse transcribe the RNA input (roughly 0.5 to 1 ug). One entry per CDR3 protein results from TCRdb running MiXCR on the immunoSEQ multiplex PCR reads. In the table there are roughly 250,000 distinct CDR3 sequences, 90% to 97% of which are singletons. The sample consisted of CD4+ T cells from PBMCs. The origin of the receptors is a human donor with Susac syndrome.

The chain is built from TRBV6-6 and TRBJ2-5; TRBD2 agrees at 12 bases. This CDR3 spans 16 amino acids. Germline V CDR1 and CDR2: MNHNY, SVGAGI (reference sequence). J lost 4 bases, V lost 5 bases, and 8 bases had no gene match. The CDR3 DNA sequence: TGTGCCAGCAGTACAGGGACTAGCGGGTGGGGAGAGACCCAGTACTTC. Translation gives CASSTGTSGWGETQYF.

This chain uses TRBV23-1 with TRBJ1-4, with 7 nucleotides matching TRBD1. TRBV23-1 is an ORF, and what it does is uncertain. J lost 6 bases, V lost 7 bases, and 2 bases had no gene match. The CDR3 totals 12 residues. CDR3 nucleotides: TGCGCCAGCAAAACAGGGGATGAAAAACTGTTTTTT. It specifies CASKTGDEKLFF.

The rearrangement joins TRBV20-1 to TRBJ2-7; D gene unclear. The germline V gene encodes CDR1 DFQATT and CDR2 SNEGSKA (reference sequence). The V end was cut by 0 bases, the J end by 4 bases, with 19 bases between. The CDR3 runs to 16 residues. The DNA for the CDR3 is TGCAGTGCTAGAGACGACTCGCCCGGAGATATGTACGAGCAGTACTTC. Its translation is CSARDDSPGDMYEQYF.

The CDR3 loop is CASSRTGGEIYNEQFF. DNA for the CDR3: TGTGCCAGCTCACGGACGGGGGGGGAGATCTACAATGAGCAGTTCTTC. The V call is TRBV18, the J call TRBJ2-1, with 8 bases matching TRBD2. Germline assignment: CDR1 KGHSH and CDR2 LQKENI. This CDR3 contains 16 residues. With 4 bases clipped from V and 3 bases from J, the junction kept 8 bases outside the gene matches.

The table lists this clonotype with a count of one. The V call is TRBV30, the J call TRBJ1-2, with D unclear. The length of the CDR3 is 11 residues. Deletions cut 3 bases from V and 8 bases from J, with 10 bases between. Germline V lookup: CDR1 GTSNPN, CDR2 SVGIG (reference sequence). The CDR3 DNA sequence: TGTGCCTGGAGGCTCAGGTTAGGCTACACCTTC. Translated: CAWRLRLGYTF.

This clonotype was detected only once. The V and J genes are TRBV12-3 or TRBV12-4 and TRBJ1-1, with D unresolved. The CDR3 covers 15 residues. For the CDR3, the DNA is TGTGGTTCGTCGGGTGGGAGGGCGATGAACACTGAAGCTTTCTTT. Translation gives CGSSGGRAMNTEAFF.

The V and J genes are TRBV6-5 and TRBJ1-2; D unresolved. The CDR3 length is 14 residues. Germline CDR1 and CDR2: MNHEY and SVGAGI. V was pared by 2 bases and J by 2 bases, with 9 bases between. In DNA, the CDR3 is TGTGCCAGCAGTTACAGAGCCGACAACTATGGCTACACCTTC. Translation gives CASSYRADNYGYTF.

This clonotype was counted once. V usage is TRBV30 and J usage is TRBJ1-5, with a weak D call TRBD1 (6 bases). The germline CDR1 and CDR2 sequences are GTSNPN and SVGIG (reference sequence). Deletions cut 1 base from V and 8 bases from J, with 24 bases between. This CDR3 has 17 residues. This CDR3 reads CAWSEPRGLGNREPQHF. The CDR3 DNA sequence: TGTGCCTGGAGTGAACCCCGAGGACTGGGGAACAGGGAGCCCCAGCATTTT.

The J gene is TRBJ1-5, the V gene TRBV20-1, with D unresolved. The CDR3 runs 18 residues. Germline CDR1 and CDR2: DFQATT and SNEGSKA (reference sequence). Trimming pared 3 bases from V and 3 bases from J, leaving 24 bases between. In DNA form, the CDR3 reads TGCAGTGCTAGGGATACGTCCCAAGGGCCGGCGTACAATCAGCCCCAGCATTTT. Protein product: CSARDTSQGPAYNQPQHF.

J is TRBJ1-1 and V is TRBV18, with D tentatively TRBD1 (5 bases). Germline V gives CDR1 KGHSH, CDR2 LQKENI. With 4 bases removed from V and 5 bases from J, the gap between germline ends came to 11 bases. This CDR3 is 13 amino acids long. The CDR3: CASSRREETEAFF. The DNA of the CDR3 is TGTGCCAGCTCACGCAGGGAGGAGACTGAAGCTTTCTTT.

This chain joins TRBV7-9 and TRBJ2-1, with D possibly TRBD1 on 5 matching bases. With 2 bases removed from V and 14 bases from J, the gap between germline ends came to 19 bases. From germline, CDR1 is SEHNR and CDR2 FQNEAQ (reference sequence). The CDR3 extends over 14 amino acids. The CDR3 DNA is TGTGCCAGCAGCTTACAGGGTGTTGACATGGCCGAGTTCTTC. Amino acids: CASSLQGVDMAEFF.

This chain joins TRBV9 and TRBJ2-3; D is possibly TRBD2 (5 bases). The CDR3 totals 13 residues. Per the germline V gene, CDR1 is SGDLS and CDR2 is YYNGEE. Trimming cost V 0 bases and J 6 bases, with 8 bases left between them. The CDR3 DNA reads TGTGCCAGCAGCGTAGCGAGAGGGGATACGCAGTATTTT. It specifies CASSVARGDTQYF.

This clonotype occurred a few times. The CDR3 bases are TGCAGCGTTGGGACAGGGAATCAGCCCCAGCATTTT. Its translation is CSVGTGNQPQHF. The chain employs TRBV29-1 and TRBJ1-5; 8 positions agree with TRBD1. V trimming: 4 bases; J trimming: 4 bases; junction bases outside the gene matches: 0. The germline gives CDR1 SQVTM, CDR2 ANQGSEA. This CDR3 comprises 12 residues.

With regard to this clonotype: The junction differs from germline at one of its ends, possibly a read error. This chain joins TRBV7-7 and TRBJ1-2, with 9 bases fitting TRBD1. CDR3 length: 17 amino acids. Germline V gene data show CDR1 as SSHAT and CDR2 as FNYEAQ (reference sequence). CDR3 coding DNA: TGTGCTAGCAACCCAGGGACAGGGAGCCGAACTAACTATGGCTACACCTTC. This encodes CASNPGTGSRTNYGYTF.

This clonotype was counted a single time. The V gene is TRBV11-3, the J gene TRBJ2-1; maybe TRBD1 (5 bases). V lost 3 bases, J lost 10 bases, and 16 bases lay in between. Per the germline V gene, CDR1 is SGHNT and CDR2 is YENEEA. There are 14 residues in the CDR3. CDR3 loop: CASSLGPPSGEQFF. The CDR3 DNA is TGTGCCAGCAGCTTGGGGCCGCCCAGTGGGGAGCAGTTCTTC.

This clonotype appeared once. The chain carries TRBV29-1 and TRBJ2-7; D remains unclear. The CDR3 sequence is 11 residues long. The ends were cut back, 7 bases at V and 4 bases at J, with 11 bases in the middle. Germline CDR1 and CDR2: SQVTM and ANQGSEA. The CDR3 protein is CSATYTYEQYF. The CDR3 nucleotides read TGCAGCGCAACATACACGTACGAGCAGTACTTC.

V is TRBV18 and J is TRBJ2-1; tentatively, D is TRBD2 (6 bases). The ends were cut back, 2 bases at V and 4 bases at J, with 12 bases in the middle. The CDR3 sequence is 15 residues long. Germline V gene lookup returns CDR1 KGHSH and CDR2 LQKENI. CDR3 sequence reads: CASSPRRERYNEQFF. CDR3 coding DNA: TGTGCCAGCTCACCAAGGAGGGAGAGGTACAATGAGCAGTTCTTC. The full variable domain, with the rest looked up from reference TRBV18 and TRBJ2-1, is NAGVMQNPRHLVRRRGQEARLRCSPMKGHSHVYWYRQLPEEGLKFMVYLQKENIIDESGMPKERFSAEFPKEGPSILRIQQVVRGDSAAYFCASSPRRERYNEQFFGPGTRLTVL.

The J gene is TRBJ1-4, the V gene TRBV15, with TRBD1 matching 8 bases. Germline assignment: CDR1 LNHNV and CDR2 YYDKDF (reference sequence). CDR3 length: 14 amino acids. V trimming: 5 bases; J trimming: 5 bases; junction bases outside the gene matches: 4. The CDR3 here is CATSQDRGNEKLFF. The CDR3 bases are TGTGCCACCAGCCAAGACAGGGGAAATGAAAAACTGTTTTTT.

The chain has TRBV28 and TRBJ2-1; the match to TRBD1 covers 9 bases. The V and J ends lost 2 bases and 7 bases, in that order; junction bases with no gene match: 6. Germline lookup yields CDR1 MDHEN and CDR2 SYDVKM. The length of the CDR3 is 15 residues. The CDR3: CASSLPRQGGNEQFF. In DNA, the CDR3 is TGTGCCAGCAGTTTACCCCGACAGGGGGGGAATGAGCAGTTCTTC.

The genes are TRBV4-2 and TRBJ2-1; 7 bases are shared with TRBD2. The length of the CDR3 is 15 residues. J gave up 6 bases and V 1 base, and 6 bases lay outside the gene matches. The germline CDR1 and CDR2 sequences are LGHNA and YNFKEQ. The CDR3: CASSQAQREINEQFF. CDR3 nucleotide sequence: TGTGCCAGCAGCCAAGCGCAGCGGGAAATCAATGAGCAGTTCTTC.

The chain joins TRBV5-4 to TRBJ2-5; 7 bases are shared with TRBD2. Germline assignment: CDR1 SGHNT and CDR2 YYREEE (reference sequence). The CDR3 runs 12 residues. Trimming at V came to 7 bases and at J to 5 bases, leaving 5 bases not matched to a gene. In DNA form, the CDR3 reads TGTGCCAGCTGGGGGGGAGGGGAGACCCAGTACTTC. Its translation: CASWGGGETQYF.

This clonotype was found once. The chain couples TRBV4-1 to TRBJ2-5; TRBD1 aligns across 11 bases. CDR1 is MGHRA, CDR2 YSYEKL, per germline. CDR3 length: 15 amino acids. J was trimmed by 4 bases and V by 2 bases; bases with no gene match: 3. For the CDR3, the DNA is TGCGCCAGCAGCCAACGGGACAGGGGGACAGAGACCCAGTACTTC. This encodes CASSQRDRGTETQYF.

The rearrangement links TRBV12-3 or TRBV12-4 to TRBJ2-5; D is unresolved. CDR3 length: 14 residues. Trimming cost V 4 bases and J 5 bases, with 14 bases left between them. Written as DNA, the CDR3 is TGTGCCAGCAGTTCTAGTGGGGTTGGGGAGACCCAGTACTTC. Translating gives CASSSSGVGETQYF.

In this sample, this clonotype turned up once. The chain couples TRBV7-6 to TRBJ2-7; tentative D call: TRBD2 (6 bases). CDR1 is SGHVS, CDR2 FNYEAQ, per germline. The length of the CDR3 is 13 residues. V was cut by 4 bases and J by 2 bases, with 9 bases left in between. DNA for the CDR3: TGTGCCAGCAGCTCCGCGGGGACCTACGAGCAGTACTTC. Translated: CASSSAGTYEQYF.